One T cell receptor beta chain is described in this entry. Per germline, CDR1 LGHNT and CDR2 FRNRAP. The CDR3 length is 15 residues. TCRdb re-called the 5' RACE reads; one entry per CDR3 protein, DNA not given. The sample's table shows 300,000 to 500,000 distinct CDR3 sequences. This entry belongs to a study of T cells expressing NK-cell markers. The source material was blood T cells: a sorted CD56 or NKG2C T cell subset, CD4+ or CD8+ T cells, or bulk PBMC T cells (not recorded which). The receptor was isolated from a woman aged 45-60 years in good health. This chain links TRBV12-5 with TRBJ1-3. The CDR3 spells CASGLTGDSGNTIYF.